Shown below are 15 T cell receptor beta chains from a single sample sequenced in a study of T-cell reconstitution after alpha-beta-depleted transplantation in children (dated by TCRdb to about 2016). The protocol used for the library was PCR. For sequencing, an Illumina HiSeq 2500 was employed. Molecular barcoding was employed in the preparation of TCR libraries, with unique molecular identifiers being used to normalize TCRbeta repertoire quantification. TCRdb trimmed the raw reads at Q25, called clones with MiXCR and kept productive beta chains. Rows with one shared CDR3 protein collapse into an entry with the most common genes and DNA. Present in this sample are about 440,000 distinct CDR3 sequences, roughly 44% of which were seen just once. The ten top clones hold roughly a quarter of the sample. The label giving this sample's treatment or condition can be read as: allogeneic hematopoietic cell transplantation with graft depleted of TCRalphabeta T cells and CD19 B cells.

This material consisted of PBMCs, taken before TCRalphabeta/CD19-depleted stem cell transplant. The receptors were sampled from a girl aged 2 to 10 with aplastic anemia, due to receive a stem cell transplant.

The table lists this clonotype with many counts. The rearrangement joins TRBV6-1 to TRBJ2-1, with a tentative D call TRBD1 (5 bases). V lost 6 bases and J 4 bases, leaving 10 bases between the germline ends. The CDR3 runs to 13 residues. CDR1 and CDR2 from the germline V gene are MNHNS and SASEGT. CDR3 residues: CASRDKEYNEQFF. CDR3 DNA: TGTGCCAGCAGGGACAAAGAATACAATGAGCAGTTCTTC.

This clonotype was seen a few times. This sequence joins TRBV19 and TRBJ2-5; 7 nucleotides match TRBD1. V trimming: 4 bases; J trimming: 4 bases; junction bases outside the gene matches: 3. There are 13 residues in the CDR3. Looked up from germline, CDR1 is LNHDA and CDR2 is SQIVND (reference sequence). CDR3 loop: CASSKPGGETQYF. In DNA, the CDR3 is TGTGCCAGTAGTAAACCAGGGGGAGAGACCCAGTACTTC.

There are many counts of this clonotype. The chain uses TRBV18 and TRBJ2-4; no reliable D call. CDR1 and CDR2 from the germline V gene are KGHSH and LQKENI. CDR3 length: 13 residues. V lost 4 bases and J 2 bases, leaving 6 bases between the germline ends. The CDR3 nucleotides read TGTGCCAGCTCACAGGGATCCAAAAACATTCAGTACTTC. Residues: CASSQGSKNIQYF. Together with reference TRBV18 and TRBJ2-4, the CDR3 gives the full variable domain: NAGVMQNPRHLVRRRGQEARLRCSPMKGHSHVYWYRQLPEEGLKFMVYLQKENIIDESGMPKERFSAEFPKEGPSILRIQQVVRGDSAAYFCASSQGSKNIQYFGAGTRLSVL.

A few counts support this clonotype. The chain links TRBV10-3 to TRBJ2-1, with D tentatively TRBD1 or TRBD2 (5 bases each). CDR1 and CDR2 from the germline V gene are ENHRY and SYGVKD. Trimming pared 3 bases from V and 6 bases from J, leaving 21 bases between. CDR3 length equals 17 residues. The CDR3 DNA is TGTGCCATCAGTGATACGAGGGGTGATAAGGGAAGCAATGAGCAGTTCTTC. Encoded protein: CAISDTRGDKGSNEQFF.

This clonotype occurred many times. The J gene is TRBJ2-7, the V gene TRBV12-3 or TRBV12-4; possibly TRBD1 or TRBD2 for D (6 bases each). The ends were cut back, 5 bases at V and 3 bases at J, with 14 bases in the middle. There are 14 residues in the CDR3. CDR3 sequence reads: CASSPGGSYYEQYF. The CDR3, as DNA: TGTGCCAGCAGTCCCGGGGGCTCCTACTACGAGCAGTACTTC.

V is TRBV7-9 and J is TRBJ2-5; D possibly corresponds to TRBD1 (5 bases). V was pared by 4 bases and J by 3 bases, with 6 bases between. The CDR3 loop spans 12 amino acids. CDR1 and CDR2 (germline): SEHNR, FQNEAQ (reference sequence). This chain's CDR3 is CASSSTEETQYF. For the CDR3, the DNA is TGTGCCAGCAGCTCGACAGAAGAGACCCAGTACTTC. Complete variable domain (other parts from reference TRBV7-9 and TRBJ2-5): DTGVSQNPRHKITKRGQNVTFRCDPISEHNRLYWYRQTLGQGPEFLTYFQNEAQLEKSRLLSDRFSAERPKGSFSTLEIQRTEQGDSAMYLCASSSTEETQYFGPGTRLLVL.

V is TRBV7-2 and J is TRBJ1-3; D may be TRBD1 (5 bases). The V gene's germline CDR1 is SGHTA and CDR2 FQGNSA. Trimming left V 1 base short and J 2 bases short, with 12 bases between. The CDR3 consists of 16 residues. For the CDR3, the DNA is TGTGCCAGCAGCTTAGTGGGAGGGGTGGCTGGAAACACCATATATTTT. Translation: CASSLVGGVAGNTIYF.

The sample holds many counts of this clonotype. The chain combines TRBV5-1 with TRBJ2-1, with a weak D call TRBD2 (6 bases). V was shortened by 4 bases and J by 8 bases, with 16 bases between the two germline ends. This CDR3 contains 14 residues. Germline assignment: CDR1 SGHRS and CDR2 YFSETQ. The CDR3 DNA sequence: TGCGCCAGCAGCCGTTCTACTAGCCCCGATGAGCAGTTCTTC. It codes for CASSRSTSPDEQFF.

This chain uses TRBV6-1 with TRBJ1-1; D remains unclear. CDR1 and CDR2 from the germline V gene are MNHNS and SASEGT. With 2 bases removed from V and 1 base from J, the gap between germline ends came to 8 bases. The CDR3 has 14 residues. CDR3 amino acids: CASSEWGENTEAFF. DNA of the CDR3: TGTGCCAGCAGTGAATGGGGAGAGAACACTGAAGCTTTCTTT.

V usage is TRBV15 and J usage is TRBJ2-6; no definite D call. Per germline, CDR1 LNHNV and CDR2 YYDKDF (reference sequence). This CDR3 is 16 amino acids long. Between the trimmed V and J ends, which lost 5 bases and 0 bases, there was a span of 11 bases. As DNA, the CDR3 is TGTGCCACCAGCGGACCTTACAGCTCTGGGGCCAACGTCCTGACTTTC. Translated: CATSGPYSSGANVLTF.

The CDR3 DNA reads as TGTGCCACCCAGCGGGATTTCACCGGGGAGCTGTTTTTT. As protein: CATQRDFTGELFF. The rearrangement uses TRBV24-1 and TRBJ2-2, with 7 bases fitting TRBD2. Germline V gives CDR1 KGHDR, CDR2 SFDVKD. With 9 bases clipped from V and 4 bases from J, the junction kept 4 bases outside the gene matches. The CDR3 loop spans 13 amino acids.

The chain recombines TRBV7-2 with TRBJ1-5, with D perhaps TRBD1 (5 bases). This CDR3 contains 17 residues. Per germline, CDR1 SGHTA and CDR2 FQGNSA. V was pared by 5 bases and J by 2 bases, with 19 bases between. CDR3: CASSPYTQDKGNQPQHF. CDR3 sequence (DNA): TGTGCCAGCAGCCCCTATACACAGGATAAGGGCAATCAGCCCCAGCATTTT.

This chain joins TRBV5-1 and TRBJ2-1, with D perhaps matching TRBD1 or TRBD2 (5 bases each). V was trimmed by 3 bases and J by 4 bases, leaving 20 bases between them. This CDR3 region has 17 residues. Germline values: CDR1 SGHRS, CDR2 YFSETQ. CDR3 in DNA: TGCGCCAGCAGCTCGGGATTAGGGGTTAATTCGTACAATGAGCAGTTCTTC. Translated: CASSSGLGVNSYNEQFF.

Only a few counts were recorded for this clonotype. The J gene is TRBJ2-1, the V gene TRBV20-1, with no clear D. Trimming pared 3 bases from V and 9 bases from J, leaving 15 bases between. The CDR3 totals 13 residues. Germline V gene lookup returns CDR1 DFQATT and CDR2 SNEGSKA (reference sequence). The CDR3 region is CSASSQIESEQFF. CDR3 nucleotides: TGCAGTGCTAGTAGTCAGATAGAGTCTGAGCAGTTCTTC.

The chain is built from TRBV20-1 and TRBJ2-3; 10 nucleotides align to TRBD2. Germline CDR1 DFQATT, CDR2 SNEGSKA (reference sequence). Trimming at V came to 4 bases and at J to 7 bases, leaving 11 bases not matched to a gene. The CDR3 has 15 residues. The DNA of the CDR3 is TGCAGTGCTACCCCCCCAGCGGGAGGGCCATATACGCAGTATTTT. It specifies CSATPPAGGPYTQYF.